This note documents a single T cell receptor beta chain sequence. Its target is not known. This sample was taken from a study of naive and memory T cell subsets. Study-level results: A few larger clonotypes appeared in naive repertoires, especially CD8, possibly memory cells re-expressing CD45RA. Over 85% of naive TCR sequences appeared only once, unlike memory subsets.

An equimolar mix of two oligonucleotides served as the beta constant-region primer for TRBC1 and TRBC2. Nested alpha and beta constant-region primers with the SP2 primer drove four PCR rounds on ligated cDNA. MiXCR was run by TCRdb on the UMI-ligation and nested PCR reads, yielding one entry per CDR3 protein. The repertoire has over 110,000 distinct CDR3 sequences, more than 15% of them found once; the top ten carry around 0.63%. The sequence was obtained from a human donor in good health. The sequenced sample was naive CD8+ T cells from blood.

CDR3 nucleotide sequence: TGTGCCAGCAGCTTAGCGACGTGGGGCGACGGGAGCTTAAATCCCGAGGACTATGGCTACACCTTC. Translated: CASSLATWGDGSLNPEDYGYTF. The chain recombines TRBV7-8 with TRBJ1-2, with a weak D call TRBD1 (5 bases). The CDR3 consists of 22 residues. Germline V gene sequence: CDR1 SGHVS, CDR2 FQNEAQ. Deletions cut 0 bases from V and 3 bases from J, with 32 bases between. The full variable domain, its missing parts supplied by reference TRBV7-8 and TRBJ1-2, is GAGVSQSPRYKVAKRGQDVALRCDPISGHVSLFWYQQALGQGPEFLTYFQNEAQLDKSGLPSDRFFAERPEGSVSTLKIQRTQQEDSAVYLCASSLATWGDGSLNPEDYGYTFGSGTRLTVV.